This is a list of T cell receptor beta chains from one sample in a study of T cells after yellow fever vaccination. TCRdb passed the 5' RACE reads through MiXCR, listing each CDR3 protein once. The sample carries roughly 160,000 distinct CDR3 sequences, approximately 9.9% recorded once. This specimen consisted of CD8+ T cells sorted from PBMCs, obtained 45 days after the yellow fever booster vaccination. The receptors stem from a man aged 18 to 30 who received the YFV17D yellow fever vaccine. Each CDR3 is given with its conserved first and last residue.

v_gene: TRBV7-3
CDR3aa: CASLDWDADTQYF

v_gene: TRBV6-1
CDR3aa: CATHLRQGAGTDTQYF

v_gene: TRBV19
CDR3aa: CASSISSGTEAFF

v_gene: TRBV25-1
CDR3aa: CASSESGTGGVSLYEQYF

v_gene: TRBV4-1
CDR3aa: CASSQRQGDATEAFF

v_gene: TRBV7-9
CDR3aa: CASSLSGLEWQYF

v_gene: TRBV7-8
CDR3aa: CASSLEDPPLWLFF

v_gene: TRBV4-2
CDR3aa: CASTAPGQGGTGELFF

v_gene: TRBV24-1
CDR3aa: CATSDPGVNTGDLFF

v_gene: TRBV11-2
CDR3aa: CASSLGGRGGNNEKLFF

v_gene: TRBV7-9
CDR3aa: CASTGGPDNEQFF

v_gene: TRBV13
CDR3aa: CASSLYMKQETQYF

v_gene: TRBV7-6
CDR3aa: CASSLVDRDSQWEQFF

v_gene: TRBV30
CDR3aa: CAWTGGEETQYF

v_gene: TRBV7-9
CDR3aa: CASSLVGQTYEQYF

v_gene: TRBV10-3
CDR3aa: CAISDPSGGQETQYF